One sample yielded the 6 T cell receptor beta chains listed below, sequenced in a study of early T cells in non-severe SARS-CoV-2 infection. From the 5' RACE reads, TCRdb called clonotypes with MiXCR, one entry per CDR3 protein. The sample consists of around 44,000 distinct CDR3 sequences, about 9.8% of them appearing once. Sequencing input: whole blood. The receptors come from an adult who was a healthcare worker with PCR-confirmed SARS-CoV-2 infection or an uninfected control (not recorded which).

A word on this clonotype: A clone one base away is much larger, so this may be a read error. The V call is TRBV12-3 or TRBV12-4, the J call TRBJ1-3; D possibly corresponds to TRBD1 (6 bases). This CDR3 is built from 14 residues. The CDR3 bases are TGTGCCTGCAGACATATACAGGGAGAGAACACCATATATTTT. Translation: CACRHIQGENTIYF.

The chain combines TRBV28 with TRBJ2-2; unclear D gene. From germline, CDR1 is MDHEN and CDR2 SYDVKM. The CDR3 has 12 amino acids. Trimming shortened V by 6 bases and J by 7 bases, and 9 bases separated the two germline ends. CDR3 in amino acids: CASSIEVGELFF. In nucleotides, the CDR3 is TGTGCCAGCAGCATAGAAGTCGGGGAGCTGTTTTTT.

This clonotype was picked up many times. The rearrangement uses TRBV29-1 and TRBJ2-1; 7 nucleotides match TRBD2. The CDR3 loop spans 14 amino acids. V gave up 5 bases and J gave up 4 bases; unmatched junction bases: 8. CDR1 and CDR2 (germline): SQVTM, ANQGSEA. The CDR3 nucleotides read TGCAGCGTTTTAATAGCGGGCCGTTACAATGAGCAGTTCTTC. The encoded protein is CSVLIAGRYNEQFF.

The genes are TRBV3-1 and TRBJ1-6; no reliable D call. CDR1 is LGHDT and CDR2 is YNNKEL in the germline V gene (reference sequence). Between the trimmed V and J ends, which lost 2 bases and 7 bases, there was a span of 15 bases. This CDR3 spans 16 amino acids. For the CDR3, the DNA is TGTGCCAGCAGCCAACGTGGGTCAGCCCAAAATTCACCCCTCCACTTT. It codes for CASSQRGSAQNSPLHF. Based on the CDR3 plus reference TRBV3-1 and TRBJ1-6, the full variable domain is DTAVSQTPKYLVTQMGNDKSIKCEQNLGHDTMYWYKQDSKKFLKIMFSYNNKELIINETVPNRFSPKSPDKAHLNLHINSLELGDSAVYFCASSQRGSAQNSPLHFGNGTRLTVT.

This clonotype was counted between two and nine times. At one end the junction does not follow the germline gene, possibly because of a read error. This chain links TRBV19 with TRBJ2-7, with 10 bases fitting TRBD2. Germline CDR1 LNHDA, CDR2 SQIVND (reference sequence). The CDR3 extends over 15 amino acids. CDR3 sequence (DNA): TGTGCCAGTAGCATAGCGGGAGGACACTCCTACGAGCAGTACTTC. It specifies CASSIAGGHSYEQYF. Variable domain in full (rest from reference TRBV19 and TRBJ2-7): DGGITQSPKYLFRKEGQNVTLSCEQNLNHDAMYWYRQDPGQGLRLIYYSQIVNDFQKGDIAEGYSVSREKKESFPLTVTSAQKNPTAFYLCASSIAGGHSYEQYFGPGTRLTVT.

This clonotype came up many times. V and J are TRBV7-9 and TRBJ2-7, with TRBD1 matching over 9 bases. CDR1 SEHNR and CDR2 FQNEAQ come from the germline V gene (reference sequence). The V segment lost 3 bases and the J segment 3 bases; nucleotides outside the gene matches: 6. The CDR3 totals 15 residues. The CDR3 region is CASSFRDRDIYEQYF. The CDR3 coding sequence is TGTGCCAGCAGCTTCCGGGACAGGGACATCTACGAGCAGTACTTC.